A single sample is the source of the 5 T cell receptor beta chains below, sequenced in a study of a mutant IDH1 vaccine in newly diagnosed glioma. Stated time point: baseline, week 1 (first vaccination visit). Treatment of the sample: pre-vaccination baseline after standard-of-care therapy. This table comes from immunoSEQ multiplex PCR, and its TCRdb copy is limited to in-frame clones, with some not included. The table has 95,000 to 100,000 clones, 70% to 90% seen once; the top ten hold less than 0.65%. This specimen consisted of PBMCs, obtained from a glioma patient treated with radiotherapy, temozolomide or both. These receptors all come from a woman aged 45-60 years with glioma.

The rearrangement joins TRBV28 to TRBJ1-4; D unclear. Germline V gene data show CDR1 as MDHEN and CDR2 as SYDVKM. The V and J ends lost 2 bases and 7 bases respectively, with 8 bases between them. The CDR3 is 13 residues long. The CDR3 DNA sequence: TGTGCCAGCAGTTTAGGGCGGATTGAAAAACTGTTTTTT. This sequence encodes CASSLGRIEKLFF.

The chain links TRBV5-1 to TRBJ2-1; 9 positions match TRBD2. J gave up 1 base and V 5 bases, and 4 bases lay outside the gene matches. Germline V gene sequence: CDR1 SGHRS, CDR2 YFSETQ. This CDR3 is 15 amino acids long. The CDR3 DNA reads as TGCGCCAGCAGAATCGGACTAGCGTCCTACAATGAGCAGTTCTTC. Translating it yields CASRIGLASYNEQFF.

The genes are TRBV28 and TRBJ2-3; D possibly corresponds to TRBD1 (6 bases). The germline V gene encodes CDR1 MDHEN and CDR2 SYDVKM. V lost 3 bases and J lost 7, with 14 bases in between. The CDR3 runs to 14 residues. The CDR3 DNA follows: TGTGCCAGCAGTTTTATGTCAGGGGACAATACGCAGTATTTT. Translating it yields CASSFMSGDNTQYF.

This chain connects TRBV5-1 to TRBJ2-1, with a tentative D call TRBD1 (6 bases). CDR1 is SGHRS and CDR2 is YFSETQ in the germline V gene. V lost 4 bases and J lost 0, with 14 bases in between. CDR3 length: 16 amino acids. The DNA for the CDR3 is TGCGCCAGCAGCCTAAGACAGGCAGGCTCCTACAATGAGCAGTTCTTC. Translation: CASSLRQAGSYNEQFF.

J is TRBJ2-1 and V is TRBV5-1; perhaps TRBD2 as D (6 bases). Between the trimmed V and J ends, which lost 4 bases and 13 bases, there was a span of 21 bases. CDR1 is SGHRS, CDR2 YFSETQ, per germline. The CDR3 runs to 14 residues. This CDR3 reads CASSPRLSGGEQFF. The DNA for the CDR3 is TGCGCCAGCAGCCCAAGGCTGAGCGGAGGGGAACAGTTCTTC.